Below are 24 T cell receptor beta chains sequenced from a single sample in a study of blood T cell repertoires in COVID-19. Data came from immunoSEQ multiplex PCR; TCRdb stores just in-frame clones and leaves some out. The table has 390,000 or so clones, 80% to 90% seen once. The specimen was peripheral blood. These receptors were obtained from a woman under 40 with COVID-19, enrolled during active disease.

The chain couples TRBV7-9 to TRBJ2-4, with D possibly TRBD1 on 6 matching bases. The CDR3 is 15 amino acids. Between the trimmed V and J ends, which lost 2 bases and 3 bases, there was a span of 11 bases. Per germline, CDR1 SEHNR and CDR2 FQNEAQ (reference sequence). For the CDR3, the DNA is TGTGCCAGCAGCTTACAGGGGCAAGGCAAAAACATTCAGTACTTC. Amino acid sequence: CASSLQGQGKNIQYF.

The CDR3 spells CASSHGSGSTDTQYF. The CDR3 nucleotides read TGTGCCAGCAGTCACGGGTCGGGAAGCACAGATACGCAGTATTTT. The chain employs TRBV6-2 or TRBV6-3 and TRBJ2-3; possibly TRBD2 for D (5 bases). The germline V gene encodes CDR1 MNHEY and CDR2 SVGEGT. Between the trimmed V and J ends, which lost 5 bases and 0 bases, there was a span of 12 bases. This CDR3 contains 15 residues.

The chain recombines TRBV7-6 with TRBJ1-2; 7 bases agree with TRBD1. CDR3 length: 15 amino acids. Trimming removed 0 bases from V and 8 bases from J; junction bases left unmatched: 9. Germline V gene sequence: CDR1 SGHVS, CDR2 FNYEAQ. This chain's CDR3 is CASSLAGTAYRGYTF. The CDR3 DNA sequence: TGTGCCAGCAGCTTAGCTGGGACAGCCTATAGAGGCTACACCTTC.

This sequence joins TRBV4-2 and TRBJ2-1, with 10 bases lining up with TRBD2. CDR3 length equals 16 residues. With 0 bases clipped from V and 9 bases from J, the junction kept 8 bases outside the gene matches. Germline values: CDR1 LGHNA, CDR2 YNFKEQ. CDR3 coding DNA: TGTGCCAGCAGCCAAGATCCCAGCGGGGGGGCCGCTGAGCAGTTCTTC. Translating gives CASSQDPSGGAAEQFF.

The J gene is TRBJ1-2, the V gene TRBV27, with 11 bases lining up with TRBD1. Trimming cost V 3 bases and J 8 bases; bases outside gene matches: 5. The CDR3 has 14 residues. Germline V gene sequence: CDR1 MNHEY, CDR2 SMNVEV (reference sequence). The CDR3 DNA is TGTGCCAGCAGTTTTGGGACAGGGGGTTGGGGCTACACCTTC. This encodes CASSFGTGGWGYTF.

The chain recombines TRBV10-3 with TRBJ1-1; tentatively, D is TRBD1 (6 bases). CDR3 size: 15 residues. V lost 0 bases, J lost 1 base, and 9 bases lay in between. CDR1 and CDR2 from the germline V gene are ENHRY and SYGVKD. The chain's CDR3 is CAISESGGRNTEAFF. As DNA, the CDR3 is TGTGCCATCAGTGAGTCTGGGGGCAGGAACACTGAAGCTTTCTTT.

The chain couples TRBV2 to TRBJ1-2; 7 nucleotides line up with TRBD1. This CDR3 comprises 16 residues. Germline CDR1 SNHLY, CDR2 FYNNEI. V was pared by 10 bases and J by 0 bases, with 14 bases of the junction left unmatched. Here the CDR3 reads CANQKGQYYANYGYTF. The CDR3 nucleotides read TGTGCCAACCAGAAGGGACAGTACTATGCTAACTATGGCTACACCTTC. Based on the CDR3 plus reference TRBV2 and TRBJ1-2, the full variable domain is EPEVTQTPSHQVTQMGQEVILRCVPISNHLYFYWYRQILGQKVEFLVSFYNNEISEKSEIFDDQFSVERPDGSNFTLKIRSTKLEDSAMYFCANQKGQYYANYGYTFGSGTRLTVV.

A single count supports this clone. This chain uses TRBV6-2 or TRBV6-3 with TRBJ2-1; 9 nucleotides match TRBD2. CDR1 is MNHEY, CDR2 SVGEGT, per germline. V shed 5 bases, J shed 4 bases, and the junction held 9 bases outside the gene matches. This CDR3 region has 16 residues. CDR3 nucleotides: TGTGCCAGCAGTCGTCTAGGGACTAGCCAATACAATGAGCAGTTCTTC. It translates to CASSRLGTSQYNEQFF.

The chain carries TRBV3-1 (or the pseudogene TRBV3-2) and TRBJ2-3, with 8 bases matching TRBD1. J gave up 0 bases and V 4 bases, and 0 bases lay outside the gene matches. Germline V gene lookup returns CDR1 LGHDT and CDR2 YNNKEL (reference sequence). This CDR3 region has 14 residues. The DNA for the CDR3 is TGTGCCAGCAGCCGGGACAGGAGCACAGATACGCAGTATTTT. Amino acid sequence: CASSRDRSTDTQYF.

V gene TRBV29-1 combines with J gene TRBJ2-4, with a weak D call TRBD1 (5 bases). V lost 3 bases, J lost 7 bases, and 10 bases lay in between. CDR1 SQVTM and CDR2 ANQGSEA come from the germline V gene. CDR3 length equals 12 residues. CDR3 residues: CSVESGMNIQYF. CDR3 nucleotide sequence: TGCAGCGTTGAGTCAGGGATGAACATTCAGTACTTC.

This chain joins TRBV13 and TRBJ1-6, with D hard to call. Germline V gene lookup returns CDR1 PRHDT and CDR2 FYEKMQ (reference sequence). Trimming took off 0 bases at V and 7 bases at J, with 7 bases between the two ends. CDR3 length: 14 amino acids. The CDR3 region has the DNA TGTGCCAGCAGCTTAGGCGGTGCAAATTCACCCCTCCACTTT. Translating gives CASSLGGANSPLHF.

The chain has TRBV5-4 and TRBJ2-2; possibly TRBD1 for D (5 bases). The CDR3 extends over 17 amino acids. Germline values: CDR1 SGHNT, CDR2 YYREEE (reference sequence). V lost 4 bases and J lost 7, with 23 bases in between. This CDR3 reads CASSPSDITVRGGELFF. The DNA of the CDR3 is TGTGCCAGCAGCCCGTCTGACATCACGGTTAGGGGCGGGGAGCTGTTTTTT.

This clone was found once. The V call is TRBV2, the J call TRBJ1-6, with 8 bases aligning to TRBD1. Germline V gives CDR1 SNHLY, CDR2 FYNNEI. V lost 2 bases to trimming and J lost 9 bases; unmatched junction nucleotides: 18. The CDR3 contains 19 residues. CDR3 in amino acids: CASSESLPGGVVVSSPLHF. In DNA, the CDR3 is TGTGCCAGCAGTGAAAGCCTGCCAGGGGGCGTAGTAGTTAGTTCACCCCTCCACTTT. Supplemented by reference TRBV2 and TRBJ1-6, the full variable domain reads EPEVTQTPSHQVTQMGQEVILRCVPISNHLYFYWYRQILGQKVEFLVSFYNNEISEKSEIFDDQFSVERPDGSNFTLKIRSTKLEDSAMYFCASSESLPGGVVVSSPLHFGNGTRLTVT.

Written as DNA, the CDR3 is TGTGCTAGTGGTTTGGCCTCGCTAGCGGGGCTGTACAATGAGCAGTTCTTC. Encoded protein: CASGLASLAGLYNEQFF. The V gene is TRBV12-5, the J gene TRBJ2-1; TRBD2 matches at 9 bases. Germline CDR1 reads LGHNT; CDR2 reads FRNRAP. The ends lost 1 base at V and 4 bases at J; junction bases unmatched: 8. The CDR3 runs 17 residues.

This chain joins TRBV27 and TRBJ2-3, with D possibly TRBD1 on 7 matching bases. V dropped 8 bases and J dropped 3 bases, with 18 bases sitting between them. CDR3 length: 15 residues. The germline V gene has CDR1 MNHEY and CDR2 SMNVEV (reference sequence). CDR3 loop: CASRSRGRFTDTQYF. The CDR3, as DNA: TGTGCCAGCCGGAGCAGGGGGAGGTTTACAGATACGCAGTATTTT.

The CDR3 nucleotides are TGTGCCAGCAGCTTGGCTTTCGGGACTAGCGGAACCTTGGGGCGCGAGCAGTACTTC. This gives the protein CASSLAFGTSGTLGREQYF. The genes are TRBV5-8 and TRBJ2-7; 11 bases agree with TRBD2. The germline V gene encodes CDR1 SGHTS and CDR2 YDEGEE. The V and J ends lost 0 bases and 6 bases, in that order; junction bases with no gene match: 17. This CDR3 region has 19 residues.

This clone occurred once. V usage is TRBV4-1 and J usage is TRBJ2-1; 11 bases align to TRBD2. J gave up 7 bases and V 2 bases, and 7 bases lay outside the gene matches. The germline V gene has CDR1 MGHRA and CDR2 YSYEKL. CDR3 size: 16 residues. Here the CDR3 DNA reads TGCGCCAGCAGCCAACCCGGGACTAGCGGCCCAAATGAGCAGTTCTTC. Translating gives CASSQPGTSGPNEQFF.

The CDR3 DNA reads TGCAGCGTTGTAGGGGGCTCTGAAAAACTGTTTTTT. This codes for CSVVGGSEKLFF. The gene calls are TRBV29-1 and TRBJ1-4; 7 nucleotides align to TRBD1. The CDR3 is 12 amino acids. Germline V gene data show CDR1 as SQVTM and CDR2 as ANQGSEA. After removal of 4 bases from V and 7 bases from J, the junction contained 3 bases not matched to a gene.

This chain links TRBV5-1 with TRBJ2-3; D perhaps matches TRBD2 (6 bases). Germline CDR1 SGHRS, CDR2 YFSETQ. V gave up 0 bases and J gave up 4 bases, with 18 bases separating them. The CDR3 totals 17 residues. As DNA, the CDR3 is TGCGCCAGCAGCTTGGGTGGGGCCCCCGGGAGACCAGATACGCAGTATTTT. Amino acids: CASSLGGAPGRPDTQYF.

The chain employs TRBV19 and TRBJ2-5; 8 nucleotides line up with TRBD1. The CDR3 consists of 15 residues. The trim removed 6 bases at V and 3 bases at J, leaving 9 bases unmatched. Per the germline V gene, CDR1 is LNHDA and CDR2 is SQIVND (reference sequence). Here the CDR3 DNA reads TGTGCCAGTAGGCGAATGGACAGGGACAAAGAGACCCAGTACTTC. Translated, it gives CASRRMDRDKETQYF.

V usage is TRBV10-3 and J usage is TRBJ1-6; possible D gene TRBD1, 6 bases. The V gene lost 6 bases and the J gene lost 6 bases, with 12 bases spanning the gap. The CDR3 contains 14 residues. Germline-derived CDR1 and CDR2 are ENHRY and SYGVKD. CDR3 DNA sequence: TGTGCCATCAGCCGGGACATTGGTAATTCACCCCTCCACTTT. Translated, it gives CAISRDIGNSPLHF.

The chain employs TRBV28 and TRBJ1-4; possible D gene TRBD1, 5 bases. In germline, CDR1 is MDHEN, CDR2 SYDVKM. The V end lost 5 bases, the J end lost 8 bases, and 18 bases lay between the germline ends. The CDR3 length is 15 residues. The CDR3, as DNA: TGTGCCAGCAGTCCACCCGGGACTGAATGGGAAAAACTGTTTTTT. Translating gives CASSPPGTEWEKLFF.

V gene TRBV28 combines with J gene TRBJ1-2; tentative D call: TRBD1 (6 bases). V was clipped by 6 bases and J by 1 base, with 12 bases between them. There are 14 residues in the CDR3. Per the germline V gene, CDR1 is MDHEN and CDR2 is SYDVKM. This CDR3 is CASSPTGVNYGYTF. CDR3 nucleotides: TGTGCCAGCAGCCCGACAGGAGTTAACTATGGCTACACCTTC.

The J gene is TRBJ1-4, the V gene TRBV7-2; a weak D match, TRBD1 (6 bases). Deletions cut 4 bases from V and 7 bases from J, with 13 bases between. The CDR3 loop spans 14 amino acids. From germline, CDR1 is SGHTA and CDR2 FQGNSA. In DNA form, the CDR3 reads TGTGCCAGCAGCTCGGGACACCGGACTGAAAAACTGTTTTTT. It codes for CASSSGHRTEKLFF.